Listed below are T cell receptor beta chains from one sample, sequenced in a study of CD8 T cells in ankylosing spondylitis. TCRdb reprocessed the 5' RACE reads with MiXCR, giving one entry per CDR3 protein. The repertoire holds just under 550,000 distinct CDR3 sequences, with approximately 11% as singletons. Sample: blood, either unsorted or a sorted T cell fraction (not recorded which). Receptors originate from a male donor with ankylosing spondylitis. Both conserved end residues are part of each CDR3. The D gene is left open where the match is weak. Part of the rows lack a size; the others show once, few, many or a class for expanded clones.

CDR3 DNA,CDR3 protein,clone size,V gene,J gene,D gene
TGCAGTGTTAGGGGGAGCGGGAGGGAGTTGGATGAGCAGTTCTTC,CSVRGSGRELDEQFF,.,TRBV20-1,TRBJ2-1,TRBD2
TGTGCCAGCACCGGGACCAACACCGGGGAGCTGTTTTTT,CASTGTNTGELFF,few,TRBV6-1,TRBJ2-2,.
TGCAGCGTCCTTGGGGGACAGGAATTATACAATGAGCAGTTCTTC,CSVLGGQELYNEQFF,few,TRBV29-1,TRBJ2-1,TRBD1
TGTGCCAGCATTTACTATCCAGGGGGAGACTTGGGAGGTGAAGCTTTCTTT,CASIYYPGGDLGGEAFF,.,TRBV6-5,TRBJ1-1,TRBD1
TGCAGTGCTAGAGCGGGCTCTGGGGCCAACGTCCTGACTTTC,CSARAGSGANVLTF,few,TRBV20-1,TRBJ2-6,.
TGCAGTGCTAGAGTCAGTTCCGGGGTTCCTGGGGCCAACGTCCTGACTTTC,CSARVSSGVPGANVLTF,few,TRBV20-1,TRBJ2-6,.
TGTGCCAGCTCACAGATCAGGGAAAACACTGAAGCTTTCTTT,CASSQIRENTEAFF,many,TRBV18,TRBJ1-1,.
TGTGCCAGCAGCCTTGAGGGAGTTGCCGGGGAGCTGTTTTTT,CASSLEGVAGELFF,few,TRBV11-2,TRBJ2-2,.
TGTGCCAGCAGCCGCTCGGGAGGGGATTATAATTCACCCCTCCACTTT,CASSRSGGDYNSPLHF,few,TRBV7-9,TRBJ1-6,.
TGCGCCAGCAGCCAAGCGACGAGCGGGACCACAGATACGCAGTATTTT,CASSQATSGTTDTQYF,.,TRBV4-1,TRBJ2-3,TRBD2
TGTGCCAGCAGCTCCCTCGGGAGTCGGGGGGAGACCCAGTACTTC,CASSSLGSRGETQYF,many,TRBV7-9,TRBJ2-5,.
TGCAGTGCTAGCCAGGACAGGGCGACTTATGGCTACACCTTC,CSASQDRATYGYTF,few,TRBV20-1,TRBJ1-2,TRBD1
TGTGCCAGCAGCCTCAAACCGACAGGCTATGGCTACACCTTC,CASSLKPTGYGYTF,.,TRBV5-6,TRBJ1-2,.
TGTGCTAGTGGTTTCCCGGACAGATGGCCTGGGGCCAACGTCCTGACTTTC,CASGFPDRWPGANVLTF,.,TRBV12-5,TRBJ2-6,.
TGCGCCAGCAGCCGGGGACAGGGGGCCCCCAACGTCCTGACTTTC,CASSRGQGAPNVLTF,.,TRBV5-1,TRBJ2-6,TRBD1
TGTGCCAGCAGCCGGACAGTAGACAATTCACCCCTCCACTTT,CASSRTVDNSPLHF,few,TRBV3-1,TRBJ1-6,.
TGCGCCAGCAGCTTGGAAGGGACAGGGAACAATGAGCAGTTCTTC,CASSLEGTGNNEQFF,few,TRBV5-1,TRBJ2-1,TRBD1
TGTGCCAGCAGACGACCCGGAATAGCGGGAGTTAACGAGCAGTACTTC,CASRRPGIAGVNEQYF,.,TRBV11-2,TRBJ2-7,TRBD2
TGTGCCAGCAGCAGCAACCTCGTGAGCTCCTACAATGAGCAGTTCTTC,CASSSNLVSSYNEQFF,many,TRBV7-8,TRBJ2-1,.
TGTGCCAGCAGCCAAGTCCTCGAGACCACCTACGAGCAGTACTTC,CASSQVLETTYEQYF,few,TRBV4-2,TRBJ2-7,.
TGTGCCAGCTCACCACGAGACCGGGACAGGGCCTACAATGAGCAGTTCTTC,CASSPRDRDRAYNEQFF,.,TRBV18,TRBJ2-1,TRBD1
TGTGCCAGCAGCCTTGGGGTGGGAAATCAGCCCCAGCATTTT,CASSLGVGNQPQHF,.,TRBV12-3/TRBV12-4,TRBJ1-5,.
TGCGCCAGCAGCACCTTCGGGGGAGGAGACTATGGCTACACCTTC,CASSTFGGGDYGYTF,.,TRBV5-1,TRBJ1-2,.
TGCAGCGTTGGGCGGGGGGGGGCGCTTTCGAACACCGGGGAGCTGTTTTTT,CSVGRGGALSNTGELFF,few,TRBV29-1,TRBJ2-2,TRBD2
TGCAGCGTTGGCGGGAGGGCCCTCAATGAGCAGTTCTTC,CSVGGRALNEQFF,many,TRBV29-1,TRBJ2-1,TRBD2
TGCAGCGTCCGCCGGGACAGGGGGTACAATGAGCAGTTCTTC,CSVRRDRGYNEQFF,few,TRBV29-1,TRBJ2-1,TRBD1
TGCAGTGTCAGGGACAGGGAAGGCTATGGCTACACCTTC,CSVRDREGYGYTF,few,TRBV20-1,TRBJ1-2,TRBD1
TGTGCCTGGAGTCCGTCGCCTAATTCACCCCTCCACTTT,CAWSPSPNSPLHF,many,TRBV30,TRBJ1-6,.
TGTGCCAGCAGTGAATTTACGGCGGGCTACAATGAGCAGTTCTTC,CASSEFTAGYNEQFF,.,TRBV25-1,TRBJ2-1,.
TGTGCCAGCAGTATCTGGGTCGGGGAGCTGTTTTTT,CASSIWVGELFF,few,TRBV2,TRBJ2-2,.
TGTGCCACTAGAACCGGGACAGAGCCTTACGAGCAGTACTTC,CATRTGTEPYEQYF,.,TRBV25-1,TRBJ2-7,TRBD1
TGTGCCAGCAGCGCGGACCCCTGGGGGATAGATACGCAGTATTTT,CASSADPWGIDTQYF,few,TRBV7-9,TRBJ2-3,.
TGCAGCGTTACCGGGACTAGCGGGAGGGCGCGTGAGCAGTTCTTC,CSVTGTSGRAREQFF,few,TRBV29-1,TRBJ2-1,TRBD2
TGCGCCAGCAGCTTGGCTTCGCAGGGGGGTGATGAGCAGTTCTTC,CASSLASQGGDEQFF,few,TRBV5-1,TRBJ2-1,.
TGTGCCAGCAGCTTACAATGGCAGCCGCCGGAGACCCAGTACTTC,CASSLQWQPPETQYF,.,TRBV7-2,TRBJ2-5,.
TGTGCCAGCAGTCAAACAGCGCCAACTAATGAAAAACTGTTTTTT,CASSQTAPTNEKLFF,.,TRBV11-1,TRBJ1-4,.
TGTGCCACCAGCAGGGCCGGGATTTCGAACACCGGGGAGCTGTTTTTT,CATSRAGISNTGELFF,.,TRBV15,TRBJ2-2,.
TGCGCCAGCAGCCCCGGACAGGTCGGGGATACGCAGTATTTT,CASSPGQVGDTQYF,.,TRBV5-1,TRBJ2-3,TRBD1
TGCGCCAGCCGAGCGCGGGTCCCGAACACCGGGGAGCTGTTTTTT,CASRARVPNTGELFF,few,TRBV5-1,TRBJ2-2,.
TGCAGCGTTGAATTTTGGGCAGAGGATAACTATGGCTACACCTTC,CSVEFWAEDNYGYTF,many,TRBV29-1,TRBJ1-2,.
TGTGCCAGCAGCTTAGGGTTGGGGAGCGGCAATGAGCAGTTCTTC,CASSLGLGSGNEQFF,.,TRBV7-7,TRBJ2-1,.
TGTGCCAGCAGCTCCAGGGCTCTGAGCGAAAAACTGTTTTTT,CASSSRALSEKLFF,many,TRBV7-9,TRBJ1-4,.
TGCGCCAGCAGCCAAGGATGGCGGTCGAGGAATGAAAAACTGTTTTTT,CASSQGWRSRNEKLFF,.,TRBV4-1,TRBJ1-4,.
TGTGCCAGCAGAGTAGGGGCCACAGATACGCAGTATTTT,CASRVGATDTQYF,few,TRBV7-9,TRBJ2-3,.
TGCAGTGCTAGACTCTCTGGGGGAGCAGATACGCAGTATTTT,CSARLSGGADTQYF,.,TRBV20-1,TRBJ2-3,.
TGCGCCAGCAGCGCGCAGCGGGAGGGCCACGGATTGGAGTATTTT,CASSAQREGHGLEYF,few,TRBV5-1,TRBJ2-3,TRBD2
TGTGCCAGCAGCCAAGATTTTAAGGACAGGCCGAACACTGAAGCTTTCTTT,CASSQDFKDRPNTEAFF,.,TRBV4-2,TRBJ1-1,TRBD1
TGCGCCAGCAGCCAAGGTGAAGGGTTCTACAATGAGCAGTTCTTC,CASSQGEGFYNEQFF,many,TRBV4-1,TRBJ2-1,.
TGCAGTGCTATACGACCGGGACAGGGTCCATATGGCTACACCTTC,CSAIRPGQGPYGYTF,few,TRBV20-1,TRBJ1-2,TRBD1
TGCGCCAGCAGCCAAGATTCCCGAACTTCGCCGACTGCTTTCTTT,CASSQDSRTSPTAFF,few,TRBV4-1,TRBJ1-1,.
TGCGCCAGCAGCTTGGGACTGGGTTCAGAGACCCAGTACTTC,CASSLGLGSETQYF,few,TRBV5-1,TRBJ2-5,.
TGCAGTGCGACCCGACTAGCGGGAGAGACCACAGATACGCAGTATTTT,CSATRLAGETTDTQYF,.,TRBV20-1,TRBJ2-3,TRBD2
TGTGCCAGCAGCTTGGAGTACCAAGCGGGTTCACCCCTCCACTTT,CASSLEYQAGSPLHF,.,TRBV5-6,TRBJ1-6,.
TGTGCCAGCAGCTTGGATTCTAGCAGCTCCTACGAGCAGTACTTC,CASSLDSSSSYEQYF,many,TRBV5-5,TRBJ2-7,.
TGTGCCAGCGGCGAGAGCTCCTATAATTCACCCCTCCACTTT,CASGESSYNSPLHF,few,TRBV3-1,TRBJ1-6,.
TGTGCCAGCAGTTTACGCACGGCGGCTGACAATGAGCAGTTCTTC,CASSLRTAADNEQFF,.,TRBV27,TRBJ2-1,.
TGTGCCAGCAGCGCGAACAGAATCTATGGCTACACCTTC,CASSANRIYGYTF,few,TRBV7-2,TRBJ1-2,.
TGTGCCATCAGCGAGACAGGTAATAGCAATCAGCCCCAGCATTTT,CAISETGNSNQPQHF,.,TRBV10-3,TRBJ1-5,.
TGTGCCAGCAGCTCCGGCGGCTTTCGGGAAATCCATTACGAGCAGTACTTC,CASSSGGFREIHYEQYF,.,TRBV7-9,TRBJ2-7,.
TGCAGCGTTGAAAGACAGGGTGATTCCTACAATGAGCAGTTCTTC,CSVERQGDSYNEQFF,.,TRBV29-1,TRBJ2-1,TRBD1